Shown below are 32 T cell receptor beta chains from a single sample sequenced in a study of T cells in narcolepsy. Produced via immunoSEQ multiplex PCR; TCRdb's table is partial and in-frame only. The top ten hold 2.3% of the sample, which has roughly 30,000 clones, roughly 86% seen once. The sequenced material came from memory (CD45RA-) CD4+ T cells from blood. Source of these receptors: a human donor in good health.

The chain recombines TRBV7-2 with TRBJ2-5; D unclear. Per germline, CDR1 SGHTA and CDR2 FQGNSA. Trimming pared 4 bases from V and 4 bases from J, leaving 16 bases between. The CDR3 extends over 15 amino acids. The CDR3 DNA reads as TGTGCCAGCAGCTCCAGTCCTGGAATGCGAGAGACCCAGTACTTC. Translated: CASSSSPGMRETQYF.

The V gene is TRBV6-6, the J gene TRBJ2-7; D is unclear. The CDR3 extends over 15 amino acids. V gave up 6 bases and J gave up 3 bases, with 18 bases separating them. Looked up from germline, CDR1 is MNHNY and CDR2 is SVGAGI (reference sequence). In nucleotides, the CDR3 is TGTGCCAGCAGCCGTGGACGGTCCCCCCTCTACGAGCAGTACTTC. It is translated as CASSRGRSPLYEQYF.

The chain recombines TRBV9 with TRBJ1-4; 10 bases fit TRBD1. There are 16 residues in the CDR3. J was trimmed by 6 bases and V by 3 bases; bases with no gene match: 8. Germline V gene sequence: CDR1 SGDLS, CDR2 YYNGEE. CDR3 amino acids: CASSARAGTGDEKLFF. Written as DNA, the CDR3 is TGTGCCAGCAGCGCCCGTGCCGGGACAGGGGATGAAAAACTGTTTTTT.

The CDR3 loop reads CASSSGGAETQYF. In DNA, the CDR3 is TGTGCCAGTTCTAGCGGGGGGGCGGAGACCCAGTACTTC. The rearrangement links TRBV7-9 to TRBJ2-5; 12 bases align to TRBD2. V was pared by 9 bases and J by 5 bases, with 4 bases of the junction left unmatched. The germline gives CDR1 SEHNR, CDR2 FQNEAQ (reference sequence). The CDR3 runs to 13 residues.

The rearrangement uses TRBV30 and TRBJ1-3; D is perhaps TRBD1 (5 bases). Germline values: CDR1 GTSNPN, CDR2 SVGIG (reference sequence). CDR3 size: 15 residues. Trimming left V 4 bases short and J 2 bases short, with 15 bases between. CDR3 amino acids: CAWTNWGRTGNTIYF. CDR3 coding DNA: TGTGCCTGGACCAATTGGGGCAGAACTGGAAACACCATATATTTT.

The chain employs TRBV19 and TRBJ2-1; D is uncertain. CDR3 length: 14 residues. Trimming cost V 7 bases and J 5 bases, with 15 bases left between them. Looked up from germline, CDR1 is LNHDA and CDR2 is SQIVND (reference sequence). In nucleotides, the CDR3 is TGTGCCAGTACCAACGGCTGGCCAAACAATGAGCAGTTCTTC. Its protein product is CASTNGWPNNEQFF.

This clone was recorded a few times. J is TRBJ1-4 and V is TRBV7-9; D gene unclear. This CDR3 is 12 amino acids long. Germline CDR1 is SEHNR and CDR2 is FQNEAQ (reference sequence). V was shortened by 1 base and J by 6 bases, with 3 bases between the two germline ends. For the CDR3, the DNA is TGTGCCAGCAGCTTAGGGCATGAAAAACTGTTTTTT. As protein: CASSLGHEKLFF.

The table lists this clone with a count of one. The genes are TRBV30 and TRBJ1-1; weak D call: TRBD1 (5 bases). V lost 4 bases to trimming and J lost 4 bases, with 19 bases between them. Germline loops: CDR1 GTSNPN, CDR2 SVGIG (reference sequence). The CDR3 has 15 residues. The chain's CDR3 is CAWTSLGQGGTEAFF. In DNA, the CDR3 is TGTGCCTGGACCTCCCTCGGGCAGGGAGGCACTGAAGCTTTCTTT.

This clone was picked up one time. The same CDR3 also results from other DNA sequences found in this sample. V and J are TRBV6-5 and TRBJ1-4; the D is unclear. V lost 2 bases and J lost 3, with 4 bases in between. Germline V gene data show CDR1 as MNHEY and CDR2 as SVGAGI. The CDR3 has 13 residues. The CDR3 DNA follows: TGTGCCAGCAGTTACGGGGCTAATGAAAAACTGTTTTTT. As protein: CASSYGANEKLFF.

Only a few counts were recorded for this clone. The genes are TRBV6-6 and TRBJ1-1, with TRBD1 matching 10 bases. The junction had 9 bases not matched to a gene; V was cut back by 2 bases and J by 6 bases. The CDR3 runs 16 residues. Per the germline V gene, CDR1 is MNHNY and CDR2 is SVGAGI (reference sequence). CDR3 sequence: CASSYTGTGAGPEAFF. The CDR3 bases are TGTGCCAGCAGTTACACCGGGACAGGGGCGGGTCCTGAAGCTTTCTTT.

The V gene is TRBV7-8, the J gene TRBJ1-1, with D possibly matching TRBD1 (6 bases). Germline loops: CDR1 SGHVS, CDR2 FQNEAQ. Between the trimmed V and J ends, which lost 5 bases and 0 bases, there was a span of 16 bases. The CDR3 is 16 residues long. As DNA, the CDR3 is TGTGCCAGCAGCCGCCAGGGGATCAACATGAACACTGAAGCTTTCTTT. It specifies CASSRQGINMNTEAFF.

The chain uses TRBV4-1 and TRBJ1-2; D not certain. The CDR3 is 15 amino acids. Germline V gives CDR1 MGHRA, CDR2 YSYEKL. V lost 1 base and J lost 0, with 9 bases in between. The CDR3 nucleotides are TGCGCCAGCAGCCAAGCAGGATCCGCTAACTATGGCTACACCTTC. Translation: CASSQAGSANYGYTF.

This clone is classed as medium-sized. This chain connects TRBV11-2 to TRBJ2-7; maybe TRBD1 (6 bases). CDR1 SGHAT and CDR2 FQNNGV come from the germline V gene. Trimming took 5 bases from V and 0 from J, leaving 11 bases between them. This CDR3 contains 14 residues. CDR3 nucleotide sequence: TGTGCCAGCAGCCCGCGACAGGACTCCTACGAGCAGTACTTC. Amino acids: CASSPRQDSYEQYF.

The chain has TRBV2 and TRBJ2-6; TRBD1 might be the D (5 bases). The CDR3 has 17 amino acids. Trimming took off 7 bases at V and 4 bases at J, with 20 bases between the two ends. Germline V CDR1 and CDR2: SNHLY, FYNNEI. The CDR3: CASKYDSSLAGANVLTF. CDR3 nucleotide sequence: TGTGCCAGCAAGTACGACAGCTCCTTGGCAGGGGCCAACGTCCTGACTTTC.

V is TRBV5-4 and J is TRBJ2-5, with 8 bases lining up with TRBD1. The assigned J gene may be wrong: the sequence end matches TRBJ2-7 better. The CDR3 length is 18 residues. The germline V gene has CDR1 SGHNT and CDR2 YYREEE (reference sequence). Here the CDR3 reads CASSSGTGGGGTFYEQYF. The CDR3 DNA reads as TGTGCCAGCAGCTCCGGGACAGGCGGTGGGGGAACGTTCTACGAGCAGTACTTC.

The CDR3: CASSTAGPYNEQFF. CDR3 bases: TGTGCCAGTAGTACGGCTGGCCCATACAATGAGCAGTTCTTC. The J gene is TRBJ2-1, the V gene TRBV19; no clear D gene. In germline, CDR1 is LNHDA, CDR2 SQIVND (reference sequence). The CDR3 is made up of 14 amino acids. Trimming took 4 bases from V and 4 from J, leaving 11 bases between them.

CDR3 coding DNA: TGTGCCAGCAGCTCTGGGGACGGGTACTACAATGAGCAGTTCTTC. Translating it yields CASSSGDGYYNEQFF. This chain uses TRBV11-1 with TRBJ2-1; D assignment may be TRBD1 or TRBD2 (5 bases each). The V and J ends lost 4 bases and 3 bases respectively, with 13 bases between them. Germline assignment: CDR1 SGHAT and CDR2 FQDESV (reference sequence). This CDR3 comprises 15 residues.

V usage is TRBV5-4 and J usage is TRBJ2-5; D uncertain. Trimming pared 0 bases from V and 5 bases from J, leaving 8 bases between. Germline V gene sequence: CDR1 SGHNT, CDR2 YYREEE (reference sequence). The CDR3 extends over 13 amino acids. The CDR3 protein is CASSLGAVETQYF. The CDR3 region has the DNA TGTGCCAGCAGCTTGGGGGCCGTGGAGACCCAGTACTTC.

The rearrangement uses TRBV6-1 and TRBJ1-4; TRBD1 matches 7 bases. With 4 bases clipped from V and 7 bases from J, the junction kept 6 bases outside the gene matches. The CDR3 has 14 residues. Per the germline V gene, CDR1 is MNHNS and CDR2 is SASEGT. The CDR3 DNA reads TGTGCCAGCAGTGGAAGGGGGCTGTCTGAAAAACTGTTTTTT. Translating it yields CASSGRGLSEKLFF.

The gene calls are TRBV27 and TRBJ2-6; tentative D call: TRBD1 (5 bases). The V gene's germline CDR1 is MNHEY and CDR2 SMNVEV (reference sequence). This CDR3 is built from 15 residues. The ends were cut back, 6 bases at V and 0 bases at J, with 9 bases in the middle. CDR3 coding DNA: TGTGCCAGCAGAGTAAGGGGCTCTGGGGCCAACGTCCTGACTTTC. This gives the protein CASRVRGSGANVLTF.

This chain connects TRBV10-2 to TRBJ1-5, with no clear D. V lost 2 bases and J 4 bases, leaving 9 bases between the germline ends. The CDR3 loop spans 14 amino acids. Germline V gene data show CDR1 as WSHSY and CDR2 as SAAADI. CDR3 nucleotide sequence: TGCGCCAGCAGTGAGCATGGTGGGAATCAGCCCCAGCATTTT. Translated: CASSEHGGNQPQHF.

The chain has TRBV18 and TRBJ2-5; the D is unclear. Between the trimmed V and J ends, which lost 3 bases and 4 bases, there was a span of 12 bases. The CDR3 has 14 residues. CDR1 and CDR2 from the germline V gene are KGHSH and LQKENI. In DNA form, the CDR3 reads TGTGCCAGCTCACCGTCTGGTCGGGCAGAGACCCAGTACTTC. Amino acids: CASSPSGRAETQYF.

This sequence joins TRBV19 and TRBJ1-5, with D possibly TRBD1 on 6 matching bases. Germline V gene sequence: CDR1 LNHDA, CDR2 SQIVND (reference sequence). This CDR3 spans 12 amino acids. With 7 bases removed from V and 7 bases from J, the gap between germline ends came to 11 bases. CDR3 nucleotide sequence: TGTGCCAGTACACAGGGAGACCAGCCCCAGCATTTT. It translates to CASTQGDQPQHF.

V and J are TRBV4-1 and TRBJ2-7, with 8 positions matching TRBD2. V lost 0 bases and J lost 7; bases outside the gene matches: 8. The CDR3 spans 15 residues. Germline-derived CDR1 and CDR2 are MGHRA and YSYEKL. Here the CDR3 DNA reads TGCGCCAGCAGCCAAGAGGGCAGCGGGAGAAGAGAGCAGTACTTC. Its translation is CASSQEGSGRREQYF.

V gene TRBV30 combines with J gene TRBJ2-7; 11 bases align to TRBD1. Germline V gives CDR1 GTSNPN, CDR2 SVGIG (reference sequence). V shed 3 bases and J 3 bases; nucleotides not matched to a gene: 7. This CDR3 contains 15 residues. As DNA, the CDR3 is TGTGCCTGGAGGTCGGGACAGGGGGTCGACTACGAGCAGTACTTC. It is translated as CAWRSGQGVDYEQYF.

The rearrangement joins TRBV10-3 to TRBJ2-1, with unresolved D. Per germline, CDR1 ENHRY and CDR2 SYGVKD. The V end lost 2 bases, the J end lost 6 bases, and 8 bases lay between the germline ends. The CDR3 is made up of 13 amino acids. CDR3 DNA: TGTGCCATCAGTGAGGGCCAGACCAATGAGCAGTTCTTC. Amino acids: CAISEGQTNEQFF.

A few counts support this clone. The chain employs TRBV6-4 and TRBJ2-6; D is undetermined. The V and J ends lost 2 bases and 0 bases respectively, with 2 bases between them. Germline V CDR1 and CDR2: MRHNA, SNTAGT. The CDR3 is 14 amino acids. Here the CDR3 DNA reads TGTGCCAGCAGTGACAACTCTGGGGCCAACGTCCTGACTTTC. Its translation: CASSDNSGANVLTF.

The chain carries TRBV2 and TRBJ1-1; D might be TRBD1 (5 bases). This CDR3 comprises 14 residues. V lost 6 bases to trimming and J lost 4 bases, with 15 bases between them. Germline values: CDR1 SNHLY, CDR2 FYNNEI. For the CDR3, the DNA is TGTGCCAGCAGCGTTTCATGGGACGGCACTGAAGCTTTCTTT. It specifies CASSVSWDGTEAFF.

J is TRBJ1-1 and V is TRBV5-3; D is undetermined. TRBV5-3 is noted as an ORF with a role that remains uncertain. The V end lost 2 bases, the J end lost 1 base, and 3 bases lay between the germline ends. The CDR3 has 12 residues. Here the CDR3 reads CARSLRNTEAFF. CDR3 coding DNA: TGTGCCAGAAGCTTAAGGAACACTGAAGCTTTCTTT.

CDR3 loop: CASSYTPGLNTEAFF. The DNA of the CDR3 is TGTGCCAGCAGCTATACCCCAGGACTGAACACTGAAGCTTTCTTT. The V gene is TRBV11-3, the J gene TRBJ1-1; D unclear. This CDR3 region has 15 residues. CDR1 is SGHNT and CDR2 is YENEEA in the germline V gene. Trimming left V 4 bases short and J 0 bases short, with 12 bases between.

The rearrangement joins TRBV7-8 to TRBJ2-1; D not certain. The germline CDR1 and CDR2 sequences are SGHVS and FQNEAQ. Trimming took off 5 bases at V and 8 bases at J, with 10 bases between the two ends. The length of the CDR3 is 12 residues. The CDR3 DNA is TGTGCCAGCAGCCCTCTCACGGATGAGCAGTTCTTC. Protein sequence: CASSPLTDEQFF.

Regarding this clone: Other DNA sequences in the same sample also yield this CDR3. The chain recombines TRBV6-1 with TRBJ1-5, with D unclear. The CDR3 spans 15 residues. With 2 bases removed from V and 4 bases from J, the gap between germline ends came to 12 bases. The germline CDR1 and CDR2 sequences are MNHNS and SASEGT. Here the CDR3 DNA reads TGTGCCAGCAGTGAACCGGGTATATCAAATCAGCCCCAGCATTTT. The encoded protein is CASSEPGISNQPQHF.